A single sample gave rise to the 32 T cell receptor beta chains below, sequenced in a study of blood T cell repertoires in COVID-19. The table came from immunoSEQ multiplex PCR; TCRdb's copy has only in-frame clones and leaves some out. The sample yields under 250,000 clones, approximately 85% seen once. Sequenced sample: PBMCs or T cells enriched from blood (not recorded which). All receptors come from a woman aged 45-59 years with acute COVID-19.

This clone showed up just once. The chain joins TRBV5-1 to TRBJ2-1, with 8 nucleotides matching TRBD2. The CDR3 extends over 15 amino acids. The germline V gene encodes CDR1 SGHRS and CDR2 YFSETQ. With V trimmed by 5 bases and J by 6 bases, 10 bases remained unmatched. The CDR3 DNA follows: TGCGCCAGCAGTCCCCCGGGACTAGGGATCAATGAGCAGTTCTTC. It encodes CASSPPGLGINEQFF.

CDR3 in amino acids: CASSLDLGADTEAFF. Written as DNA, the CDR3 is TGTGCCAGCAGCTTGGATCTGGGTGCGGACACTGAAGCTTTCTTT. The chain employs TRBV5-6 and TRBJ1-1; D gene ambiguous. The CDR3 runs 15 residues. V lost 0 bases and J lost 3, with 12 bases in between. The germline CDR1 and CDR2 sequences are SGHDT and YYEEEE. Combining the CDR3 with reference TRBV5-6 and TRBJ1-1 gives the whole variable domain DAGVTQSPTHLIKTRGQQVTLRCSPKSGHDTVSWYQQALGQGPQFIFQYYEEEERQRGNFPDRFSGHQFPNYSSELNVNALLLGDSALYLCASSLDLGADTEAFFGQGTRLTVV.

The rearrangement joins TRBV10-3 to TRBJ2-7; 7 bases are shared with TRBD1. In germline, CDR1 is ENHRY, CDR2 SYGVKD. This CDR3 spans 13 amino acids. After removal of 10 bases from V and 3 bases from J, the junction contained 9 bases not matched to a gene. CDR3 nucleotides: TGTGCCAGCAGGCTAAGGGACAGCTACGAGCAGTACTTC. This encodes CASRLRDSYEQYF.

Comments on this clone: Other nucleotide sequences from this sample produce the same CDR3. This rearrangement joins TRBV10-3 to TRBJ2-7; 7 nucleotides line up with TRBD2. The CDR3 contains 14 residues. The germline V gene has CDR1 ENHRY and CDR2 SYGVKD. V trimming: 2 bases; J trimming: 4 bases; junction bases outside the gene matches: 5. The CDR3 region is CAISERGDSYEQYF. The CDR3 DNA follows: TGTGCCATCAGTGAGCGGGGGGACTCGTACGAGCAGTACTTC.

The genes are TRBV3-1 (or the pseudogene TRBV3-2) and TRBJ2-3; D unresolved. Germline CDR1 reads LGHDT; CDR2 reads YNNKEL (reference sequence). V was pared by 0 bases and J by 4 bases, with 8 bases between. The length of the CDR3 is 14 residues. The CDR3 protein is CASSQDSPADTQYF. The CDR3 DNA reads as TGTGCCAGCAGCCAAGACAGTCCTGCAGATACGCAGTATTTT.

J is TRBJ1-1 and V is TRBV6-2 or TRBV6-3; no firm D call. This CDR3 comprises 15 residues. Germline CDR1 MNHEY, CDR2 SVGEGT. Trimming pared 1 base from V and 0 bases from J, leaving 9 bases between. CDR3: CASSYLQTMNTEAFF. The CDR3 DNA reads TGTGCCAGCAGTTACTTACAGACCATGAACACTGAAGCTTTCTTT.

The rearrangement links TRBV10-2 to TRBJ1-5; TRBD1 is a possible D gene (6 bases). V gave up 2 bases and J gave up 9 bases, with 14 bases separating them. This CDR3 comprises 14 residues. Germline V gene lookup returns CDR1 WSHSY and CDR2 SAAADI. The CDR3 is CASSEMGGRMPQHF. CDR3 nucleotides: TGCGCCAGCAGTGAGATGGGGGGGCGGATGCCCCAGCATTTT.

This clone was counted a few times. The chain carries TRBV5-5 and TRBJ1-6; 9 positions agree with TRBD1. V was pared by 3 bases and J by 11 bases, with 6 bases of the junction left unmatched. Germline V gene data show CDR1 as SGHKS and CDR2 as YYEKEE (reference sequence). The CDR3 spans 14 residues. This chain's CDR3 is CASSSDRGDTPLHF. Here the CDR3 DNA reads TGTGCCAGCAGCTCTGACAGGGGGGATACACCCCTCCACTTT. The full variable domain, in which reference TRBV5-5 and TRBJ1-6 provide the parts outside the CDR3, is DAGVTQSPTHLIKTRGQQVTLRCSPISGHKSVSWYQQVLGQGPQFIFQYYEKEERGRGNFPDRFSARQFPNYSSELNVNALLLGDSALYLCASSSDRGDTPLHFGNGTRLTVT.

Only one count was recorded for this clone. This chain uses TRBV13 with TRBJ2-5; the D gene is possibly TRBD2 (5 bases). V was clipped by 5 bases and J by 5 bases, with 12 bases between them. Looked up from germline, CDR1 is PRHDT and CDR2 is FYEKMQ (reference sequence). The CDR3 is 13 residues long. CDR3 amino acids: CASSVPGSETQYF. The CDR3 DNA is TGTGCCAGCAGCGTTCCGGGAAGCGAGACCCAGTACTTC.

The chain joins TRBV29-1 to TRBJ2-2; TRBD1 is a possible D gene (5 bases). This CDR3 region has 13 residues. Trimming stripped 2 bases from V and 6 bases from J, with 10 bases between. Germline CDR1 reads SQVTM; CDR2 reads ANQGSEA. DNA of the CDR3: TGCAGCGTTGAACAGGGTAGAGCCGGGGAGCTGTTTTTT. Amino acid sequence: CSVEQGRAGELFF.

The V gene is TRBV3-1 (or the pseudogene TRBV3-2), the J gene TRBJ1-2; D gene unclear. CDR1 is LGHDT and CDR2 is YNNKEL in the germline V gene (reference sequence). The CDR3 covers 12 residues. V lost 0 bases, J lost 6 bases, and 5 bases lay in between. CDR3 residues: CASSQESNGYTF. The CDR3 DNA reads TGTGCCAGCAGCCAAGAATCAAATGGCTACACCTTC.

This clone was detected a few times. This CDR3 reads CASSFAGGTEAFF. CDR3 bases: TGCGCCAGCAGCTTTGCGGGGGGCACTGAAGCTTTCTTT. The chain carries TRBV5-1 and TRBJ1-1; D perhaps matches TRBD1 (5 bases). The CDR3 covers 13 residues. Per the germline V gene, CDR1 is SGHRS and CDR2 is YFSETQ. Trimming left V 2 bases short and J 4 bases short, with 9 bases between.

CDR3 in DNA: TGTGCCAGCAGCTTGACCAGGGGGCGTGAAAAACTGTTTTTT. Protein sequence: CASSLTRGREKLFF. V gene TRBV6-2 or TRBV6-3 combines with J gene TRBJ1-4; 8 bases are a match to TRBD1. The trim removed 6 bases at V and 7 bases at J, leaving 7 bases unmatched. CDR1 is MNHEY, CDR2 SVGEGT, per germline. The CDR3 is 14 residues long.

This clone has just a few counts. J is TRBJ2-7 and V is TRBV6-5; possibly TRBD2 for D (7 bases). The V end was cut by 6 bases, the J end by 0 bases, with 12 bases between. Looked up from germline, CDR1 is MNHEY and CDR2 is SVGAGI. The CDR3 loop spans 14 amino acids. CDR3 protein: CASRGGATSYEQYF. The CDR3 DNA sequence: TGTGCCAGCAGGGGGGGGGCCACCTCCTACGAGCAGTACTTC.

This clone was found a few times. The V call is TRBV29-1, the J call TRBJ2-1; 11 nucleotides align to TRBD2. Germline V gene data show CDR1 as SQVTM and CDR2 as ANQGSEA. The CDR3 contains 12 residues. CDR3 loop: CRGTSGGGEQFF. DNA for the CDR3: TGCAGGGGGACTAGCGGTGGTGGGGAGCAGTTCTTC.

The CDR3 nucleotides read TGTGCCAGCAGCTTAATACCGGGACAGGGGGCCTACGAGCAGTACTTC. This gives the protein CASSLIPGQGAYEQYF. V gene TRBV11-2 combines with J gene TRBJ2-7; 11 nucleotides match TRBD1. CDR1 is SGHAT and CDR2 is FQNNGV in the germline V gene. The CDR3 contains 16 residues. V was pared by 2 bases and J by 2 bases, with 5 bases of the junction left unmatched.

This chain links TRBV27 with TRBJ1-1; perhaps TRBD1 as D (6 bases). This CDR3 comprises 15 residues. V was pared by 6 bases and J by 1 base, with 15 bases between. CDR1 is MNHEY and CDR2 is SMNVEV in the germline V gene (reference sequence). The chain's CDR3 is CASRSGGGRNTEAFF. CDR3 coding DNA: TGTGCCAGCAGGTCCGGGGGGGGGCGGAACACTGAAGCTTTCTTT.

The chain recombines TRBV4-3 with TRBJ2-7; perhaps TRBD2 as D (5 bases). V dropped 1 base and J dropped 4 bases, with 8 bases sitting between them. Germline V lookup: CDR1 LGHNA, CDR2 YSLEER. The CDR3 has 13 amino acids. The CDR3 spells CASSQGTSYEQYF. The CDR3 region has the DNA TGCGCCAGCAGCCAAGGGACTTCTTACGAGCAGTACTTC.

The rearrangement joins TRBV5-8 to TRBJ2-5, with TRBD2 matching over 8 bases. The CDR3 has 15 residues. In germline, CDR1 is SGHTS, CDR2 YDEGEE. The junction had 9 bases not matched to a gene; V was cut back by 4 bases and J by 4 bases. The CDR3 sequence: CASSLVAGSRETQYF. CDR3 in DNA: TGTGCCAGCAGCCTAGTAGCGGGGTCAAGAGAGACCCAGTACTTC.

This clone was counted at least ten times. The same CDR3 can be traced to other DNA sequences in this sample. This chain connects TRBV4-3 to TRBJ1-6; D is ambiguous. V lost 3 bases, J lost 8 bases, and 8 bases lay in between. CDR1 is LGHNA, CDR2 YSLEER, per germline. The CDR3 sequence is 13 residues long. In nucleotides, the CDR3 is TGCGCCAGCAGCCAGATAGAAGATTCACCCCTCCACTTT. Amino acids: CASSQIEDSPLHF.

A single count supports this clone. The CDR3 loop is CASSQGGRSTGELFF. Here the CDR3 DNA reads TGCGCCAGCAGCCAAGGAGGTCGATCCACCGGGGAGCTGTTTTTT. The V call is TRBV4-3, the J call TRBJ2-2, with D unclear. Trimming left V 1 base short and J 4 bases short, with 10 bases between. The germline CDR1 and CDR2 sequences are LGHNA and YSLEER. The CDR3 runs 15 residues.

V and J are TRBV30 and TRBJ1-2; 7 nucleotides match TRBD1. Germline lookup yields CDR1 GTSNPN and CDR2 SVGIG (reference sequence). Germline trimming cut 8 bases from V and 4 bases from J; bases unmatched to any gene: 4. This CDR3 comprises 11 residues. The CDR3, as DNA: TGTGCCCGATCAGGGGGCTATGGCTACACCTTC. Its translation is CARSGGYGYTF.

The chain employs TRBV7-9 and TRBJ2-7; weak D call: TRBD2 (5 bases). CDR1 is SEHNR and CDR2 is FQNEAQ in the germline V gene (reference sequence). Trimming removed 4 bases from V and 0 bases from J, with 10 bases in between. The CDR3 is 14 residues long. CDR3 DNA: TGTGCCAGCAGCTCCCCTGGGAGCTCCTACGAGCAGTACTTC. Translation: CASSSPGSSYEQYF.

The V call is TRBV9, the J call TRBJ2-2, with D tentatively TRBD1 (6 bases). The germline CDR1 and CDR2 sequences are SGDLS and YYNGEE. The CDR3 extends over 15 amino acids. Trimming took 0 bases from V and 4 from J, leaving 10 bases between them. CDR3 amino acids: CASSVAQGGTGELFF. The CDR3 DNA reads TGTGCCAGCAGCGTAGCACAGGGTGGCACCGGGGAGCTGTTTTTT.

This sequence joins TRBV6-5 and TRBJ1-2; D may be TRBD1 (5 bases). The CDR3 covers 12 residues. The germline V gene has CDR1 MNHEY and CDR2 SVGAGI. V dropped 6 bases and J dropped 7 bases, with 12 bases sitting between them. CDR3 in amino acids: CASRAGPAGYTF. CDR3 DNA: TGTGCCAGCAGGGCAGGGCCGGCTGGCTACACCTTC.

The chain carries TRBV7-2 and TRBJ1-3, with a tentative D call TRBD1 (5 bases). Germline CDR1 reads SGHTA; CDR2 reads FQGNSA. The CDR3 has 14 residues. Trimming shortened V by 3 bases and J by 1 base, and 7 bases separated the two germline ends. This CDR3 reads CASSFQGSGNTIYF. In DNA, the CDR3 is TGTGCCAGCAGCTTCCAGGGTTCTGGAAACACCATATATTTT.

The chain carries TRBV9 and TRBJ2-3; D uncertain. The V gene lost 6 bases and the J gene lost 0 bases, with 17 bases spanning the gap. This CDR3 has 16 residues. In germline, CDR1 is SGDLS, CDR2 YYNGEE. CDR3: CASIPPGNYSTDTQYF. For the CDR3, the DNA is TGTGCCAGCATCCCCCCCGGCAACTATAGCACAGATACGCAGTATTTT.

This chain uses TRBV12-5 with TRBJ1-1; D ambiguous. Trimming cost V 1 base and J 0 bases, with 3 bases left between them. The CDR3 covers 13 residues. CDR1 LGHNT and CDR2 FRNRAP come from the germline V gene. CDR3 nucleotides: TGTGCTAGTGGTTTGGACATGAACACTGAAGCTTTCTTT. Protein: CASGLDMNTEAFF. Combining the CDR3 with reference TRBV12-5 and TRBJ1-1 gives the whole variable domain DARVTQTPRHKVTEMGQEVTMRCQPILGHNTVFWYRQTMMQGLELLAYFRNRAPLDDSGMPKDRFSAEMPDATLATLKIQPSEPRDSAVYFCASGLDMNTEAFFGQGTRLTVV.

This clone was seen once. The J gene is TRBJ1-1, the V gene TRBV29-1; the match to TRBD1 covers 10 bases. Per the germline V gene, CDR1 is SQVTM and CDR2 is ANQGSEA. CDR3 length: 14 amino acids. V was clipped by 8 bases and J by 8 bases; unmatched bases: 14. CDR3 DNA sequence: TGCAGCTTAGAACGGTCGACAGGGGGCACGGAAGCTTTCTTT. Translation gives CSLERSTGGTEAFF.

The rearrangement joins TRBV10-2 to TRBJ2-2, with 8 bases fitting TRBD1. Germline trimming cut 3 bases from V and 0 bases from J; bases unmatched to any gene: 9. Germline lookup yields CDR1 WSHSY and CDR2 SAAADI. The CDR3 loop spans 18 amino acids. This chain's CDR3 is CASSERGDRGPNTGELFF. The CDR3 DNA reads TGCGCCAGCAGTGAAAGGGGTGACAGGGGTCCGAACACCGGGGAGCTGTTTTTT.

The chain recombines TRBV5-1 with TRBJ1-6; D may be TRBD1 (5 bases). Germline V gene lookup returns CDR1 SGHRS and CDR2 YFSETQ. V lost 0 bases and J 0 bases, leaving 13 bases between the germline ends. The CDR3 length is 18 residues. CDR3 sequence (DNA): TGCGCCAGCAGCTTGGAGTTCGCAGGGAACTCCTATAATTCACCCCTCCACTTT. It encodes CASSLEFAGNSYNSPLHF.

V and J are TRBV19 and TRBJ2-2; tentative D call: TRBD1 (6 bases). The CDR3 runs 15 residues. With 4 bases removed from V and 1 base from J, the gap between germline ends came to 10 bases. Germline CDR1 is LNHDA and CDR2 is SQIVND (reference sequence). The CDR3 here is CASSRTVLNTGELFF. In nucleotides, the CDR3 is TGTGCCAGTAGTAGGACAGTACTGAACACCGGGGAGCTGTTTTTT.